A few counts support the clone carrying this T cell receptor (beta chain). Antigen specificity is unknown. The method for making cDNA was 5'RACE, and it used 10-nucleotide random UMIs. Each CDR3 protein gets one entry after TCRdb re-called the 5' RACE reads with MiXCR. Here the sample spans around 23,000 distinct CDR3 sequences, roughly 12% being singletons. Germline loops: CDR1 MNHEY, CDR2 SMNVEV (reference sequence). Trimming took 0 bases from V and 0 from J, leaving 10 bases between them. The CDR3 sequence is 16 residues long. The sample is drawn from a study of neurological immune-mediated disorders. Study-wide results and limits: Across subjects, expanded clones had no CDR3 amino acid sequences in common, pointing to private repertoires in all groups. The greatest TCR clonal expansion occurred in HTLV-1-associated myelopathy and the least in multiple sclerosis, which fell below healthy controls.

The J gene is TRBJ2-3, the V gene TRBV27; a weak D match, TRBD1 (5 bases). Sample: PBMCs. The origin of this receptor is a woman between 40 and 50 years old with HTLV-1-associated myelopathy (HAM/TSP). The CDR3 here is CASSLSGVPSTDTQYF. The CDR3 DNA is TGTGCCAGCAGTTTATCAGGGGTCCCTAGCACAGATACGCAGTATTTT.